A single sample is the source of the 4 T cell receptor beta chains below, sequenced in a study of CD8+ T cells in alopecia areata. Indicated treatment: oral pan-JAK inhibitor, 5-10 mg twice daily. Peripheral blood and lesional scalp punch biopsies were taken from alopecia areata patients. The authors extracted RNA and reverse transcribed it into cDNA as the sequencing template. The method was immunoSEQ multiplex PCR; TCRdb's version includes in-frame clones alone and lacks a portion of them. Of approximately 18,000 clones in the sample, about 60% are singletons; the top ten hold 8.2%. This specimen was skin, taken at week 4, from a patient treated with tofacitinib. These receptor sequences come from a human donor with alopecia areata.

This clone has only a few counts. This chain connects TRBV6-6 to TRBJ1-3; D not certain. V dropped 0 bases and J dropped 0 bases, with 9 bases sitting between them. The CDR3 totals 16 residues. In germline, CDR1 is MNHNY, CDR2 SVGAGI (reference sequence). CDR3 in amino acids: CASSYSMPSSGNTIYF. The DNA of the CDR3 is TGTGCCAGCAGTTACTCGATGCCGAGCTCTGGAAACACCATATATTTT.

This clone showed up just a few times. The chain joins TRBV10-3 to TRBJ2-3; 7 nucleotides align to TRBD2. Looked up from germline, CDR1 is ENHRY and CDR2 is SYGVKD. J was trimmed by 2 bases and V by 3 bases; bases with no gene match: 11. The length of the CDR3 is 17 residues. The chain's CDR3 is CAISDVGGLTNTDTQYF. The CDR3 nucleotides read TGTGCCATCAGTGATGTTGGGGGACTAACGAACACAGATACGCAGTATTTT.

The V gene is TRBV2, the J gene TRBJ2-7; D tentatively fits TRBD1 or TRBD2 (5 bases each). CDR3 size: 12 residues. V lost 3 bases to trimming and J lost 6 bases, with 9 bases between them. CDR1 is SNHLY, CDR2 FYNNEI, per germline. CDR3 DNA: TGTGCCAGCAGTGAGACGGGGCGCGAGCAGTACTTC. Protein: CASSETGREQYF.

The CDR3 loop is CAIGALSGANVLTF. The CDR3 nucleotides are TGTGCCATCGGTGCGCTCTCTGGGGCCAACGTCCTGACTTTC. The V call is TRBV10-3, the J call TRBJ2-6, with no clear D. The CDR3 covers 14 residues. Trimming left V 8 bases short and J 0 bases short, with 8 bases between. CDR1 and CDR2 from the germline V gene are ENHRY and SYGVKD.